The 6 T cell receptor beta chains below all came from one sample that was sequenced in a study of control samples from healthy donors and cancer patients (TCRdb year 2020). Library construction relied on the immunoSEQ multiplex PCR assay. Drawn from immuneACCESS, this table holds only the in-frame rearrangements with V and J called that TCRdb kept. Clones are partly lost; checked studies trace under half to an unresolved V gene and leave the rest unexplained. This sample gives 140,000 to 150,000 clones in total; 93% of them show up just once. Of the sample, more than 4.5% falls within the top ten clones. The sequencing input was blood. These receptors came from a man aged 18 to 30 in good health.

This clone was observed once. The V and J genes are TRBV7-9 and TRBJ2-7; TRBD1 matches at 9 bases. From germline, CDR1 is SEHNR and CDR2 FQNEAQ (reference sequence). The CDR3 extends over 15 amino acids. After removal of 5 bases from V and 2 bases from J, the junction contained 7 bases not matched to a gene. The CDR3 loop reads CASSGPGQGTYEQYF. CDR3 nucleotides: TGTGCCAGCAGCGGTCCGGGACAGGGAACCTACGAGCAGTACTTC. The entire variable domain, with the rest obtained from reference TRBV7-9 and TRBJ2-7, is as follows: DTGVSQNPRHKITKRGQNVTFRCDPISEHNRLYWYRQTLGQGPEFLTYFQNEAQLEKSRLLSDRFSAERPKGSFSTLEIQRTEQGDSAMYLCASSGPGQGTYEQYFGPGTRLTVT.

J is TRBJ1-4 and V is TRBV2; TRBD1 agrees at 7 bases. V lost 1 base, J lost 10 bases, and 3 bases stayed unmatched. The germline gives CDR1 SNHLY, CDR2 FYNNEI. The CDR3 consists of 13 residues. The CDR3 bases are TGTGCCAGCAGTGAAGGACAGGGACTAAAACTGTTTTTT. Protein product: CASSEGQGLKLFF.

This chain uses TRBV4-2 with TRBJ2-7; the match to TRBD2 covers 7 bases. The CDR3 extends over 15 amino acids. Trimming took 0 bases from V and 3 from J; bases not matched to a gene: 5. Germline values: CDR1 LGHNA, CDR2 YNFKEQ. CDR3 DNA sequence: TGTGCCAGCAGCCAAGACCCCTCGGGGGGCTACGAGCAGTACTTC. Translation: CASSQDPSGGYEQYF.

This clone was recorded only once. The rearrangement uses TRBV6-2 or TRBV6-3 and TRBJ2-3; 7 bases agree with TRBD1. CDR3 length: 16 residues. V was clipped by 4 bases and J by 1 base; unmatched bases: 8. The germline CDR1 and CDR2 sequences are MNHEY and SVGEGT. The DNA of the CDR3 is TGTGCCAGCAGTTTCTACCGGACAGGACGCACAGATACGCAGTATTTT. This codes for CASSFYRTGRTDTQYF.

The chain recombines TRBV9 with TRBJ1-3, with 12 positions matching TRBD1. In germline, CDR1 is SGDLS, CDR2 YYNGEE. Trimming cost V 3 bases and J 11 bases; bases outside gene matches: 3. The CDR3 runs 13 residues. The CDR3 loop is CASSARDRGPIYF. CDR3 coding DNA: TGTGCCAGCAGCGCCCGGGACAGGGGGCCCATATATTTT.

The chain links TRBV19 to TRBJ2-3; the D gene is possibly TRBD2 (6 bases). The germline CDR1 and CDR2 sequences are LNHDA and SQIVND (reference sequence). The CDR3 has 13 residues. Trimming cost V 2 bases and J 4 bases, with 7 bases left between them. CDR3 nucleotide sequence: TGTGCCAGTAGTATATGGGAGGCAGATACGCAGTATTTT. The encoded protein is CASSIWEADTQYF.